Listed below are T cell receptor beta chains from one sample, sequenced in a study of blood T cell repertoires in COVID-19. Clones were sequenced by immunoSEQ multiplex PCR, and TCRdb holds only the in-frame ones, with some missing. The sample comprises approximately 200,000 clones, about 85% of which are singletons, and over 9.5% rests with the top ten. Sequenced: peripheral blood. Receptors were obtained from a woman aged 80 or older with COVID-19, enrolled during active disease. Both conserved end residues are part of each CDR3. Fields, in order: clone size, D gene, V gene, J gene, CDR3 DNA, CDR3 protein. A D gene is named only where the DNA matches it firmly. The size of a clone is reported for some rows only, either as once, few or many, or as a class for expanded clones.

abundance: NA; d_gene: NA; v_gene: TRBV11-2; j_gene: TRBJ2-1; CDR3nt: TGTGCCAGCAGCCCCCAGGGGTCAGCAGGGTTCTCCCTACACAATGAGCAGTTCTTC; CDR3aa: CASSPQGSAGFSLHNEQFF
abundance: once; d_gene: TRBD1; v_gene: TRBV14; j_gene: TRBJ1-1; CDR3nt: TGTGCCAGCAGCCAAGATTTTGGACAGGGGGAGAACACTGAAGCTTTCTTT; CDR3aa: CASSQDFGQGENTEAFF
abundance: NA; d_gene: NA; v_gene: TRBV7-8; j_gene: TRBJ1-1; CDR3nt: TGTGCCAGCAGCCCCCCAACAGGAAGGACTGAAGCTTTCTTT; CDR3aa: CASSPPTGRTEAFF
abundance: NA; d_gene: TRBD1; v_gene: TRBV29-1; j_gene: TRBJ1-1; CDR3nt: TGCAGCTCAACGGGACAGGGGGGTGTCACTGAAGCTTTCTTT; CDR3aa: CSSTGQGGVTEAFF
abundance: NA; d_gene: NA; v_gene: TRBV28; j_gene: TRBJ1-5; CDR3nt: TGTGCCAGCAGTTTAGGGTCAAGGGGTTACAATCAGCCCCAGCATTTT; CDR3aa: CASSLGSRGYNQPQHF
abundance: NA; d_gene: NA; v_gene: TRBV7-2; j_gene: TRBJ1-1; CDR3nt: TGTGCCAGCAGCTGGGTCGCCCCAAGAGGGGGCACTGAAGCTTTCTTT; CDR3aa: CASSWVAPRGGTEAFF
abundance: NA; d_gene: NA; v_gene: TRBV4-1; j_gene: TRBJ1-2; CDR3nt: TGCGCCAGCAGCCAGGAGGGGGGGACTTTAATAGGTGGCTACACCTTC; CDR3aa: CASSQEGGTLIGGYTF
abundance: NA; d_gene: NA; v_gene: TRBV6-6; j_gene: TRBJ2-7; CDR3nt: TGTGCCAGCAGTTACCTCCGACCAGACTTGTACGAGCAGTACTTC; CDR3aa: CASSYLRPDLYEQYF
abundance: NA; d_gene: NA; v_gene: TRBV6-6; j_gene: TRBJ1-2; CDR3nt: TGTGCCAGCAGTTCCGCCGGGGAGAGCTACACCTTC; CDR3aa: CASSSAGESYTF
abundance: once; d_gene: NA; v_gene: TRBV28; j_gene: TRBJ2-7; CDR3nt: TGTGCCAGCAGTTTAGGAACAATCAGGTTGGGGCAGTACTTC; CDR3aa: CASSLGTIRLGQYF
abundance: NA; d_gene: NA; v_gene: TRBV6-2/TRBV6-3; j_gene: TRBJ1-3; CDR3nt: TGTGCCAGCATCCCCGGGACATCTGGAAACACCATATATTTT; CDR3aa: CASIPGTSGNTIYF
abundance: NA; d_gene: NA; v_gene: TRBV5-4; j_gene: TRBJ1-4; CDR3nt: TGTGCCAGCAGGGACATCAATGAAAAACTGTTTTTT; CDR3aa: CASRDINEKLFF
abundance: NA; d_gene: TRBD1; v_gene: TRBV6-6; j_gene: TRBJ2-1; CDR3nt: TGTGCCAGCAGTTTTCCGGGACAGACCTACAATGAGCAGTTCTTC; CDR3aa: CASSFPGQTYNEQFF
abundance: NA; d_gene: NA; v_gene: TRBV24-1; j_gene: TRBJ2-3; CDR3nt: TGTGCCACCAATGATGGGACTCTTTACACAGATACGCAGTATTTT; CDR3aa: CATNDGTLYTDTQYF
abundance: NA; d_gene: TRBD1; v_gene: TRBV7-2; j_gene: TRBJ1-5; CDR3nt: TGTGCCAGCAGCGCAGGGGGTGTGGGCAATCAGCCCCAGCATTTT; CDR3aa: CASSAGGVGNQPQHF
abundance: once; d_gene: TRBD1; v_gene: TRBV10-3; j_gene: TRBJ1-1; CDR3nt: TGTGCCATCAGTGACCTCCAGACAGGGATAGAAGCTTTCTTT; CDR3aa: CAISDLQTGIEAFF
abundance: NA; d_gene: NA; v_gene: TRBV7-9; j_gene: TRBJ2-1; CDR3nt: TGTGCCAGCAGCCACGGGGGTAGGCAGGGCAATGAGCAGTTCTTC; CDR3aa: CASSHGGRQGNEQFF
abundance: NA; d_gene: NA; v_gene: TRBV30; j_gene: TRBJ2-1; CDR3nt: TGTGCCTGGAGTGCCGTCTTCCGGGATTCCAATGAGCAGTTCTTC; CDR3aa: CAWSAVFRDSNEQFF
abundance: NA; d_gene: NA; v_gene: TRBV6-2/TRBV6-3; j_gene: TRBJ1-2; CDR3nt: TGTGCCAGCAGTTATCTCAACTATGGCTACACCTTC; CDR3aa: CASSYLNYGYTF
abundance: NA; d_gene: NA; v_gene: TRBV12-3/TRBV12-4; j_gene: TRBJ1-6; CDR3nt: TGTGCCAGCAGGGGGGGGCGGAATTCACCCCTCCACTTT; CDR3aa: CASRGGRNSPLHF
abundance: few; d_gene: TRBD1; v_gene: TRBV6-5; j_gene: TRBJ2-2; CDR3nt: TGTGCCAGCAGGACCGGGACAGGGAGCGGGGAGCTGTTTTTT; CDR3aa: CASRTGTGSGELFF
abundance: NA; d_gene: NA; v_gene: TRBV6-5; j_gene: TRBJ1-5; CDR3nt: TGTGCCAGTTCTCCAGTTATCGGCAATCAGCCCCAGCATTTT; CDR3aa: CASSPVIGNQPQHF
abundance: NA; d_gene: NA; v_gene: TRBV2; j_gene: TRBJ2-1; CDR3nt: TGTGCCAGCAGTCCGGCAGGCCGGTGGCAGTTCTTC; CDR3aa: CASSPAGRWQFF
abundance: NA; d_gene: NA; v_gene: TRBV11-2; j_gene: TRBJ1-2; CDR3nt: TGTGCCAGCTCAAATCAACAGCAATCATATGGCTACACCTTC; CDR3aa: CASSNQQQSYGYTF
abundance: NA; d_gene: TRBD2; v_gene: TRBV6-5; j_gene: TRBJ2-7; CDR3nt: TGTGCCAGCCGCACGACTAGCTTAAACGAGCAGTACTTC; CDR3aa: CASRTTSLNEQYF
abundance: once; d_gene: NA; v_gene: TRBV7-9; j_gene: TRBJ1-5; CDR3nt: TGTGCCAGCAGCTTGTCAGGTATCAATCAGCCCCAGCATTTT; CDR3aa: CASSLSGINQPQHF
abundance: NA; d_gene: TRBD1; v_gene: TRBV19; j_gene: TRBJ1-6; CDR3nt: TGTGCCAGTAGTCAGTCCGGACAGGGAAATTCACCCCTCCACTTT; CDR3aa: CASSQSGQGNSPLHF
abundance: NA; d_gene: TRBD2; v_gene: TRBV5-4; j_gene: TRBJ2-6; CDR3nt: TGTGCCAGCACCTGGGGCGGGGGGAGCTCTGGGGCCAACGTCCTGACTTTC; CDR3aa: CASTWGGGSSGANVLTF
abundance: NA; d_gene: TRBD1; v_gene: TRBV28; j_gene: TRBJ1-1; CDR3nt: TGTGCCAGCAGTCGGCCGGGACAGGGCATTGAAGCTTTCTTT; CDR3aa: CASSRPGQGIEAFF
abundance: NA; d_gene: TRBD1; v_gene: TRBV19; j_gene: TRBJ1-1; CDR3nt: TGTGCCACGGTCCCGGGACAGGGATCCATGAACACTGAAGCTTTCTTT; CDR3aa: CATVPGQGSMNTEAFF
abundance: NA; d_gene: NA; v_gene: TRBV2; j_gene: TRBJ1-5; CDR3nt: TGTGCCAGCAAGCGGGGGCCTGGGTCAAGGCCCCAGCATTTT; CDR3aa: CASKRGPGSRPQHF
abundance: NA; d_gene: NA; v_gene: TRBV6-2/TRBV6-3; j_gene: TRBJ1-5; CDR3nt: TGTGCCAGCAGTTACCCCCCCTCGGGAGTGCGTGATCAGCCCCAGCATTTT; CDR3aa: CASSYPPSGVRDQPQHF